A single sample gave rise to the 15 T cell receptor beta chains below, sequenced in a study of T cell repertoires in cytomegalovirus infection. TCRdb redid the calling of the reads with MiXCR, one entry per CDR3 protein. The sample has approximately 730,000 distinct CDR3 sequences, about 30% seen once. Their antigens remain unidentified. This specimen consisted of cultured PBMCs, obtained from culture after CMV antigen stimulation. The receptors were sampled from a human donor in good health (CMV status not recorded). Some clones in this sample may be carry-over from other donors' samples.

V and J are TRBV7-2 and TRBJ2-2, with 7 bases matching TRBD1. The trim removed 5 bases at V and 4 bases at J, leaving 7 bases unmatched. This CDR3 has 15 amino acids. In germline, CDR1 is SGHTA, CDR2 FQGNSA. CDR3: CASSPGQTTTGELFF. The CDR3 DNA reads TGTGCCAGCAGCCCGGGACAGACTACCACCGGGGAGCTGTTTTTT.

In its sample, this clonotype was seen once. This chain links TRBV2 with TRBJ2-7; D not resolved. CDR1 SNHLY and CDR2 FYNNEI come from the germline V gene. Trimming cost V 1 base and J 6 bases, with 10 bases left between them. The CDR3 length is 13 residues. DNA for the CDR3: TGTGCCAGCAGTGAAGTAGTAGAAGGCGAGCAGTACTTC. It is translated as CASSEVVEGEQYF.

The chain carries TRBV4-1 and TRBJ2-1; a possible D gene is TRBD2 (6 bases). CDR1 MGHRA and CDR2 YSYEKL come from the germline V gene. The length of the CDR3 is 14 residues. V shed 4 bases and J shed 9 bases, with 16 bases lying between them. CDR3 DNA sequence: TGCGCCAGCAGCCCTCCCATGGGCGGGATTGAGCAGTTCTTC. Protein product: CASSPPMGGIEQFF.

A few counts support this clonotype. The V gene is TRBV6-5, the J gene TRBJ2-3, with a weak D call TRBD2 (5 bases). Deletions cut 0 bases from V and 2 bases from J, with 15 bases between. The CDR3 extends over 17 amino acids. Germline CDR1 is MNHEY and CDR2 is SVGAGI. CDR3 region: CASSYSLRERDTDTQYF. CDR3 in DNA: TGTGCCAGCAGTTACTCGCTAAGGGAGCGAGACACAGATACGCAGTATTTT.

The gene calls are TRBV27 and TRBJ2-3; no definite D call. The ends were cut back, 2 bases at V and 0 bases at J, with 12 bases in the middle. The CDR3 runs 16 residues. In germline, CDR1 is MNHEY, CDR2 SMNVEV (reference sequence). This CDR3 reads CASSLGVATSTDTQYF. In DNA, the CDR3 is TGTGCCAGCAGTTTAGGAGTGGCAACTAGCACAGATACGCAGTATTTT.

The chain carries TRBV19 and TRBJ2-5, with D perhaps TRBD1 or TRBD2 (6 bases each). Germline loops: CDR1 LNHDA, CDR2 SQIVND (reference sequence). CDR3 length: 14 residues. Trimming removed 6 bases at V and 4 bases at J, with 15 bases between. CDR3: CASRRTGGGETQYF. The CDR3 DNA sequence: TGTGCCAGTAGGAGGACCGGGGGCGGAGAGACCCAGTACTTC.

This clonotype was counted a few times. The chain is built from TRBV19 and TRBJ1-2; 12 nucleotides line up with TRBD1. The trim removed 6 bases at V and 1 base at J, leaving 6 bases unmatched. The germline V gene encodes CDR1 LNHDA and CDR2 SQIVND (reference sequence). The CDR3 runs 16 residues. The CDR3 is CASSRDRGRNNYGYTF. For the CDR3, the DNA is TGTGCCAGTAGCAGGGACAGGGGGCGGAATAACTATGGCTACACCTTC.

V gene TRBV6-5 combines with J gene TRBJ2-7, with TRBD1 as a possible D gene (6 bases). CDR1 is MNHEY, CDR2 SVGAGI, per germline. The germline V and J ends were trimmed by 0 bases and 0 bases, with 9 bases remaining between them. This CDR3 contains 15 residues. As DNA, the CDR3 is TGTGCCAGCAGTTACTCGTCCAGGGGCTCCTACGAGCAGTACTTC. Protein product: CASSYSSRGSYEQYF.

This sequence joins TRBV18 and TRBJ2-1; no definite D call. Germline assignment: CDR1 KGHSH and CDR2 LQKENI. The CDR3 has 11 amino acids. Between the trimmed V and J ends, which lost 3 bases and 10 bases, there was a span of 7 bases. The DNA of the CDR3 is TGTGCCAGCTCACCCCCAGGAGAGCAGTTCTTC. As protein: CASSPPGEQFF.

The chain couples TRBV19 to TRBJ1-4; D is unresolved. The V gene lost 5 bases and the J gene lost 7 bases, with 11 bases spanning the gap. Germline CDR1 LNHDA, CDR2 SQIVND (reference sequence). The CDR3 consists of 13 residues. Written as DNA, the CDR3 is TGTGCCAGTAGTCCCGTCGGAGGTGAAAAACTGTTTTTT. Translated, it gives CASSPVGGEKLFF.

The chain carries TRBV27 and TRBJ1-5; TRBD1 matches at 9 bases. This CDR3 has 15 residues. Germline CDR1 and CDR2: MNHEY and SMNVEV (reference sequence). Trimming at V came to 4 bases and at J to 2 bases, leaving 3 bases not matched to a gene. As DNA, the CDR3 is TGTGCCAGCAGTTCCACAGGGGGCGGCAATCAGCCCCAGCATTTT. Amino acid sequence: CASSSTGGGNQPQHF.

This chain connects TRBV7-6 to TRBJ1-2, with 7 positions matching TRBD1. The ends lost 5 bases at V and 3 bases at J; junction bases unmatched: 9. Germline lookup yields CDR1 SGHVS and CDR2 FNYEAQ. The CDR3 length is 15 residues. CDR3 DNA sequence: TGTGCCAGCAGCCCATTGCAGGGGGGCTACTATGGCTACACCTTC. It specifies CASSPLQGGYYGYTF.

The chain uses TRBV20-1 and TRBJ2-5; unclear D gene. Germline values: CDR1 DFQATT, CDR2 SNEGSKA (reference sequence). Trimming left V 0 bases short and J 0 bases short, with 5 bases between. The CDR3 loop spans 13 amino acids. The DNA for the CDR3 is TGCAGTGCTAGAGATTGGGACCAAGAGACCCAGTACTTC. The encoded protein is CSARDWDQETQYF.

The chain combines TRBV11-2 with TRBJ1-3; 10 bases match TRBD1. The CDR3 loop spans 18 amino acids. CDR1 SGHAT and CDR2 FQNNGV come from the germline V gene. With 4 bases clipped from V and 2 bases from J, the junction kept 11 bases outside the gene matches. CDR3 DNA: TGTGCCAGCAGCTCCCGGGACAGGGGATTCACCCCTGGAAACACCATATATTTT. It codes for CASSSRDRGFTPGNTIYF.

V usage is TRBV18 and J usage is TRBJ2-7; D not resolved. V was pared by 4 bases and J by 4 bases, with 17 bases between. Germline V lookup: CDR1 KGHSH, CDR2 LQKENI. The CDR3 contains 15 residues. CDR3 amino acids: CASSLVSHGSYEQYF. The DNA for the CDR3 is TGTGCCAGCTCACTAGTGAGTCACGGCTCTTACGAGCAGTACTTC.